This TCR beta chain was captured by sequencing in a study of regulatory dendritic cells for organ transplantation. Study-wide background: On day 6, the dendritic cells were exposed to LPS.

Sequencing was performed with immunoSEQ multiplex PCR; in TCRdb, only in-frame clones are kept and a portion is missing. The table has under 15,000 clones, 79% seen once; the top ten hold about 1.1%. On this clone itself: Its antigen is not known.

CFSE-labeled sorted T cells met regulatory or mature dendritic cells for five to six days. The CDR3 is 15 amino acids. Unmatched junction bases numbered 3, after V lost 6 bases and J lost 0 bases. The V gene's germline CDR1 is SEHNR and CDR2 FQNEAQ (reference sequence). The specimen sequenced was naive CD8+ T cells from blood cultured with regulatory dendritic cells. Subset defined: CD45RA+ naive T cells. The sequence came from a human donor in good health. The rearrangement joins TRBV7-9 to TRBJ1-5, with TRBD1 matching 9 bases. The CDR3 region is CASSPGQGSNQPQHF. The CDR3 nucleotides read TGTGCCAGCAGTCCGGGACAGGGTAGCAATCAGCCCCAGCATTTT.